This T cell receptor (beta chain) emerged from a study of blood T cell repertoires in COVID-19. Turning to the study itself: Both acute and convalescent COVID-19 samples were obtained from the United States, Italy and Spain. PBMCs, B-cell-depleted T cells, or T cells were the source of the cDNA or gDNA that made up the material.

CDR1 and CDR2 from the germline V gene are SNHLY and FYNNEI. This CDR3 region has 14 residues. V was shortened by 3 bases and J by 5 bases, with 10 bases between the two germline ends. This table comes from immunoSEQ multiplex PCR, and its TCRdb copy is limited to in-frame clones, with some not included. The repertoire holds about 350,000 clones, roughly 89% seen once, with less than 3.5% in the top ten. This rearrangement joins TRBV2 to TRBJ2-2; a weak D match, TRBD1 (6 bases). The clonotype comes from a young woman who had recovered from COVID-19. Sequenced material: peripheral blood. CDR3 DNA: TGTGCCAGCAGTGATTGGGGGCGGACCGGGGAGCTGTTTTTT. It translates to CASSDWGRTGELFF.